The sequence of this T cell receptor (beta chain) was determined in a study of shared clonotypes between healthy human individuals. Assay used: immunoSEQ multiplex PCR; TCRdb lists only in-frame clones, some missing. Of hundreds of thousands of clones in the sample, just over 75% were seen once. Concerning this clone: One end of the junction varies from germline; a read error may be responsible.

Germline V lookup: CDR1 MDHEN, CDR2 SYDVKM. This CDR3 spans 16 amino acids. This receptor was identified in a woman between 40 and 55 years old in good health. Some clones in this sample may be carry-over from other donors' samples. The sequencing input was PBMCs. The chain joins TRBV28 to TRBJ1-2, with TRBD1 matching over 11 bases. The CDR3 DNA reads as TGTGCCAGCAGCTTATTCGGAGGACAGGGGGCCTATGGCTACACCTTC. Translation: CASSLFGGQGAYGYTF.